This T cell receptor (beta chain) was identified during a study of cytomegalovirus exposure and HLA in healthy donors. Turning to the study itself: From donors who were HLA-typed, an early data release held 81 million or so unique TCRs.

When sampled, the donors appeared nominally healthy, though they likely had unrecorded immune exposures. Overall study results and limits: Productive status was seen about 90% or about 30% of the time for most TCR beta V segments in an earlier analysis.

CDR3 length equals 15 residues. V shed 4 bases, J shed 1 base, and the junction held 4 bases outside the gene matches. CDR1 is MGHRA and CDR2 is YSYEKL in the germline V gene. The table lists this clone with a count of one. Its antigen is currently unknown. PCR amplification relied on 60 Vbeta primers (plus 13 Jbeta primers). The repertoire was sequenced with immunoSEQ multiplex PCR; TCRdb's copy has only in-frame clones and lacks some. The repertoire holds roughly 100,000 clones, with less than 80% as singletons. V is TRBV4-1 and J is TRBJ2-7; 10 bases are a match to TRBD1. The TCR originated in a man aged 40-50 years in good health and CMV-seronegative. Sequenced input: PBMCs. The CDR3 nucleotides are TGCGCCAGCAGCCCGGCGGGACAGGGGTCCTACGAGCAGTACTTC. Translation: CASSPAGQGSYEQYF.